This TCR beta chain was retrieved from a study of T cell responses to AZD1222 COVID-19 vaccine. Clones were read by immunoSEQ multiplex PCR, and TCRdb kept only the in-frame ones, dropping some. This sample yields 150,000 or so clones, of which around 93% are seen a single time; approximately 4% belongs to the top ten. The junction had 6 bases not matched to a gene; V was cut back by 2 bases and J by 6 bases. The CDR3 is 15 residues long. CDR1 is GTSNPN and CDR2 is SVGIG in the germline V gene (reference sequence). This sample comprised peripheral blood, obtained on day 0 of AZD1222 vaccination. This rearrangement joins TRBV30 to TRBJ2-2, with 10 bases identical to TRBD2. The clonotype originates from an adult in good health. Written as DNA, the CDR3 is TGTGCCTGGAGTCCCAGCGGGAGGGCCGCCGGGGAGCTGTTTTTT. Its translation: CAWSPSGRAAGELFF.